This T cell receptor beta chain was sequenced for a study of CD8 T cells in ankylosing spondylitis. The study, taken as a whole, reports: Significant enrichment of disease-linked clones was reportedly seen in matched ankylosing spondylitis synovial fluid.

With regard to this clonotype: Its target is not known.

TCRdb processed the 5' RACE reads anew with MiXCR; each CDR3 protein has one entry. The sample lists roughly 250,000 distinct CDR3 sequences, 10% seen once, with less than 3% in the top ten. What was sequenced was blood, either unsorted or a sorted T cell fraction (not recorded which). The source of this sequence is a male donor with ankylosing spondylitis or in good health (not recorded which).

The CDR3 is CASSFGETGELFF. The CDR3 bases are TGTGCCAGCAGCTTCGGGGAGACCGGGGAGCTGTTTTTT. J is TRBJ2-2 and V is TRBV7-7, with a tentative D call TRBD2 (5 bases). CDR3 size: 13 residues. V shed 3 bases and J shed 5 bases, with 7 bases lying between them. Germline V gene sequence: CDR1 SSHAT, CDR2 FNYEAQ (reference sequence).